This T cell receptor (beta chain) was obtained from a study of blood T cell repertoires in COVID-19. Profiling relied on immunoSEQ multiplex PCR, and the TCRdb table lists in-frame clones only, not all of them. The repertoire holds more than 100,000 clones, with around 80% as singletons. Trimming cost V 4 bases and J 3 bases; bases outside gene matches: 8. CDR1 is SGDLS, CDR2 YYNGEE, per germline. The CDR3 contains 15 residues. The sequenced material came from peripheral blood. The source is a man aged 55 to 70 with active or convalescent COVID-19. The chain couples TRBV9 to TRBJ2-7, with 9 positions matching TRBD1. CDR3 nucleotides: TGTGCCAGCAGCTCCAGCCGACAGGGGGACTACGAGCAGTACTTC. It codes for CASSSSRQGDYEQYF.